This is a list of T cell receptor beta chains from one sample in a study of identical twins. TCRdb passed the 5' RACE reads through MiXCR, listing each CDR3 protein once. This table holds 300,000 to 400,000 distinct CDR3 sequences, approximately 13% found once. This sample was shared with a second study, whose subject was yellow fever vaccine responses in identical twins.

Sample: CD8+ T cells sorted from blood. Receptors were obtained from a young woman in good health. Each CDR3 is given with its conserved first and last residue. A D gene is named only where the DNA matches it firmly. The size entry is marked missing in some rows and otherwise reads once, few, many or a size class.

>.|TRBJ2-3|TRBV24-1|many
CASGTYTDTQYF
TGTGCCAGCGGGACCTACACAGATACGCAGTATTTT
>TRBD2|TRBJ2-3|TRBV6-4|many
CASSGGLADSDTQYF
TGTGCCAGCAGTGGGGGACTAGCGGATTCAGATACGCAGTATTTT
>.|TRBJ1-6|TRBV12-3/TRBV12-4|many
CASKEGGWFSPLHF
TGTGCCAGCAAGGAGGGGGGCTGGTTTTCACCCCTCCACTTT
>.|TRBJ1-4|TRBV2|few
CASSESRTAAKVNEKLFF
TGTGCCAGCAGTGAGTCCCGGACAGCAGCAAAAGTTAATGAAAAACTGTTTTTT
>.|TRBJ1-2|TRBV20-1|.
CSVTPPGYTF
TGCAGTGTTACCCCACCTGGCTACACCTTC
>TRBD2|TRBJ2-5|TRBV10-2|few
CASSESSALQRGDF
TGCGCCAGCAGTGAGTCGTCTGCTTTACAGCGGGGCGACTTC
>.|TRBJ2-7|TRBV6-5|few
CASSYSKQYPYEQYF
TGTGCCAGCAGTTACTCTAAACAGTACCCCTACGAGCAGTACTTC
>.|TRBJ1-2|TRBV14|few
CASSQQSVRGLYGYTF
TGTGCCAGCAGCCAGCAGAGTGTTCGGGGTCTTTATGGCTACACCTTC
>TRBD2|TRBJ2-5|TRBV11-3|.
CASSSRGRVQETQYF
TGTGCCAGCAGCTCAAGAGGGAGGGTGCAAGAGACCCAGTACTTC
>.|TRBJ1-2|TRBV27|.
CASSTLGYGYTF
TGTGCCAGCAGTACCCTCGGCTATGGCTACACCTTC
>.|TRBJ2-1|TRBV20-1|.
CSARDCERLPGLAPYNEQFF
TGCAGTGCTAGAGATTGCGAACGTCTCCCCGGGCTAGCCCCCTACAATGAGCAGTTCTTC
>TRBD2|TRBJ2-1|TRBV9|few
CASSAGLALEQFF
TGTGCCAGCAGCGCGGGACTAGCGTTAGAGCAGTTCTTC
>TRBD2|TRBJ2-1|TRBV12-3/TRBV12-4|many
CASSSSGGINEQFF
TGTGCCAGCAGTTCCAGCGGGGGGATTAATGAGCAGTTCTTC
>.|TRBJ1-5|TRBV10-3|many
CAISEGNGQPQHF
TGTGCCATCAGTGAGGGAAATGGTCAGCCCCAGCATTTT
>TRBD1|TRBJ2-5|TRBV20-1|.
CSARDRQGARSGRGSYQETQYF
TGCAGTGCTAGAGATCGACAGGGGGCGCGAAGCGGGAGAGGTTCGTACCAAGAGACCCAGTACTTC
>.|TRBJ1-5|TRBV5-1|.
CASSLKTQPQHF
TGCGCCAGCAGCTTGAAAACGCAGCCCCAGCATTTT
>.|TRBJ2-3|TRBV10-3|few
CAISESTPGKFTDTQYF
TGTGCCATCAGTGAGTCGACCCCAGGAAAATTCACAGATACGCAGTATTTT
>TRBD2|TRBJ2-5|TRBV5-6|.
CASRPERGGSKTQYF
TGTGCCAGCAGGCCGGAGCGGGGGGGCTCAAAGACCCAGTACTTC
>.|TRBJ2-1|TRBV20-1|.
CSARESTGTLSSYNEQFF
TGCAGTGCTAGAGAGTCCACCGGGACTTTGAGCTCCTACAATGAGCAGTTCTTC
>TRBD1|TRBJ1-2|TRBV4-1|.
CASSPQGGTGQGATNYGYTF
TGCGCCAGCAGCCCCCAAGGGGGTACGGGACAGGGGGCGACTAACTATGGCTACACCTTC
>.|TRBJ2-3|TRBV12-3/TRBV12-4|many
CASTRRGDMLTDTQYF
TGTGCCAGCACCCGGCGCGGGGACATGTTAACAGATACGCAGTATTTT
>TRBD1|TRBJ1-2|TRBV5-1|.
CASSLDLGTGDNYGYTF
TGCGCCAGCAGCTTGGACCTTGGGACAGGGGATAACTATGGCTACACCTTC
>.|TRBJ2-1|TRBV7-8|.
CASSLLLGTYNEQFF
TGTGCCAGCAGCTTATTGTTGGGGACCTACAATGAGCAGTTCTTC
>TRBD2|TRBJ2-5|TRBV7-7|.
CASSDYGEGQGQETQYF
TGTGCCAGCAGCGATTATGGGGAGGGGCAGGGCCAAGAGACCCAGTACTTC
>TRBD2|TRBJ2-1|TRBV5-8|.
CASSPAPGTRAANEQFF
TGTGCCAGCAGCCCAGCCCCCGGGACTAGGGCTGCCAATGAGCAGTTCTTC
>TRBD1|TRBJ1-2|TRBV20-1|.
CSADRDGYTF
TGCAGTGCTGACAGGGATGGCTACACCTTC
>.|TRBJ2-1|TRBV7-6|.
CASSLIGTSYNEQFF
TGTGCCAGCAGCTTAATTGGGACCTCCTACAATGAGCAGTTCTTC
>TRBD1|TRBJ1-2|TRBV13|few
CASRPDRGNYGYTF
TGTGCCAGCAGGCCCGACAGGGGTAATTATGGCTACACCTTC
>TRBD2|TRBJ2-1|TRBV2|.
CASSEGSGKTEQFF
TGTGCCAGCAGTGAAGGTAGCGGGAAGACTGAGCAGTTCTTC
>TRBD2|TRBJ2-1|TRBV7-6|.
CASSPGLAGINEQFF
TGTGCCAGCAGCCCGGGACTAGCGGGGATCAATGAGCAGTTCTTC
>.|TRBJ2-1|TRBV4-1|few
CASSLSFSYNEQFF
TGCGCCAGCAGCCTCAGCTTCTCCTACAATGAGCAGTTCTTC
>.|TRBJ2-7|TRBV20-1|.
CSARDLSNYEQYF
TGCAGTGCTAGAGACCTGAGTAACTACGAGCAGTACTTC
>.|TRBJ2-7|TRBV24-1|.
CATSDRASYEQYF
TGTGCCACCAGTGACCGCGCCTCCTACGAGCAGTACTTC
>.|TRBJ2-7|TRBV9|.
CASSVGTQRLPYEQYF
TGTGCCAGCAGCGTAGGGACCCAAAGACTTCCCTACGAGCAGTACTTC
>TRBD2|TRBJ2-1|TRBV20-1|many
CSARVAGSSYNEQFF
TGCAGTGCTAGGGTAGCGGGTTCTTCCTACAATGAGCAGTTCTTC